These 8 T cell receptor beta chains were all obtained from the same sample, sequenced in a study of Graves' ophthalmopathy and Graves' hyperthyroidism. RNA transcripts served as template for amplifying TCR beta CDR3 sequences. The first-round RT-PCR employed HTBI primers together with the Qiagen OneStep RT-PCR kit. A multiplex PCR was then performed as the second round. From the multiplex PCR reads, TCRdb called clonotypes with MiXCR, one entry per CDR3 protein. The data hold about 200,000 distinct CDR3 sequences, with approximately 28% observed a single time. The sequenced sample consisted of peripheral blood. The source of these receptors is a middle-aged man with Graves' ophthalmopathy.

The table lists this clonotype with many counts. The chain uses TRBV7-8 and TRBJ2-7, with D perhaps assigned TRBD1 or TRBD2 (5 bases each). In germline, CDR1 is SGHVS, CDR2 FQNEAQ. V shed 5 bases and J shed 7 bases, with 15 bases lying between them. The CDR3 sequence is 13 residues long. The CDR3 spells CASSPGTQWEQYF. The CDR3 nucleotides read TGTGCCAGCAGCCCCGGGACCCAATGGGAGCAGTACTTC.

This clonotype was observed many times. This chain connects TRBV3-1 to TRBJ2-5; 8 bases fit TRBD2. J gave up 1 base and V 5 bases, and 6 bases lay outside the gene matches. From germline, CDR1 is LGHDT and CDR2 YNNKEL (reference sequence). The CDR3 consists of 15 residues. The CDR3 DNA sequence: TGTGCCAGCAGCACCTCTAGCGGGTTCCAAGAGACCCAGTACTTC. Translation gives CASSTSSGFQETQYF.

CDR3 sequence: CASSHGTSGYEQYF. For the CDR3, the DNA is TGTGCCAGCAGCCATGGGACTAGCGGCTACGAGCAGTACTTC. The gene calls are TRBV12-3 or TRBV12-4 and TRBJ2-7, with TRBD2 identical over 11 bases. The CDR3 is made up of 14 amino acids. J was trimmed by 3 bases and V by 6 bases; bases with no gene match: 4.

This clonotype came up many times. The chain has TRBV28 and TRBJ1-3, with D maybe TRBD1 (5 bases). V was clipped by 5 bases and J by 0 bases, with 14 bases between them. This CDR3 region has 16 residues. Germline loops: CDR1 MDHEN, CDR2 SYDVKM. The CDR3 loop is CASSLLGANSGNTIYF. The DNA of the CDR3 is TGTGCCAGCAGTCTTTTAGGGGCCAACTCTGGAAACACCATATATTTT. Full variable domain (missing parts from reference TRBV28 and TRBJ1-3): DVKVTQSSRYLVKRTGEKVFLECVQDMDHENMFWYRQDPGLGLRLIYFSYDVKMKEKGDIPEGYSVSREKKERFSLILESASTNQTSMYLCASSLLGANSGNTIYFGEGSWLTVV.

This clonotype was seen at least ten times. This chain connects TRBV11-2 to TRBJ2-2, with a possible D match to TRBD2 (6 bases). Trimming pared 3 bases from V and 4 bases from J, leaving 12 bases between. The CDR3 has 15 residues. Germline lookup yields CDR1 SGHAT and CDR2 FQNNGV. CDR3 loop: CASSFTGSGTGELFF. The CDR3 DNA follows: TGTGCCAGCAGCTTTACCGGGAGCGGCACCGGGGAGCTGTTTTTT.

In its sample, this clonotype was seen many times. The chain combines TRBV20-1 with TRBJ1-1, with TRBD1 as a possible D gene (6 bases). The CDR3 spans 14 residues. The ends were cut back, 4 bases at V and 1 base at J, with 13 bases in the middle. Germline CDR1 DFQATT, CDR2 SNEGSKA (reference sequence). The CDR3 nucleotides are TGCAGTGCTAAACCGGGACACCGGAACACTGAAGCTTTCTTT. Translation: CSAKPGHRNTEAFF.

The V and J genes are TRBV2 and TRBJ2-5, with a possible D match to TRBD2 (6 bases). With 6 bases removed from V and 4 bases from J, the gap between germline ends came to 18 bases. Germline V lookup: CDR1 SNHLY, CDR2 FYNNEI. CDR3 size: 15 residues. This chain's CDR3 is CASRRTGEEVETQYF. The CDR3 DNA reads TGTGCCAGCAGGAGGACGGGGGAGGAAGTAGAGACCCAGTACTTC.

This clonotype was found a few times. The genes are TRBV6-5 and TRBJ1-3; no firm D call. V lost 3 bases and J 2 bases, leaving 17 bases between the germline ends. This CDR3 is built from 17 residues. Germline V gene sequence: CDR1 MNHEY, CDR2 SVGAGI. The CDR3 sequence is CASSYSFAGNTGNTIYF. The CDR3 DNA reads TGTGCCAGCAGTTATTCTTTCGCCGGAAACACTGGAAACACCATATATTTT.